Following are 6 T cell receptor beta chains from one sample sequenced in a study of T-cell reconstitution after alpha-beta-depleted transplantation in children. Preparing the TCRbeta library involved the use of unique molecular identifiers. From the PCR reads, TCRdb called clonotypes with MiXCR, one entry per CDR3 protein. Of 6,500 or so distinct CDR3 sequences listed, 5.3% were seen once; the top ten hold less than 30%. The specimen was PBMCs, mostly from graft donor cells, collected 180 days after TCRalphabeta/CD19-depleted stem cell transplant. The receptors shown here come from a child younger than two who had a stem cell transplant for acute myeloid leukemia, so the T cells may come from the graft donor.

This clonotype was counted at least ten times. J is TRBJ1-1 and V is TRBV21-1; the D call TRBD1 from the table was never checked on the DNA. TRBV21-1 is a documented pseudogene. The CDR3 totals 17 residues. The CDR3 reads CASSKERIGQTNTEAFF. DNA of the CDR3: TGTGCCAGCAGCAAAGAAAGGATAGGACAGACGAACACTGAAGCTTTCTTT.

In its sample, this clonotype was seen a few times. The J gene is TRBJ2-6, the V gene TRBV3-1; the D call may be TRBD1 or TRBD2 (6 bases each). Germline V gene lookup returns CDR1 LGHDT and CDR2 YNNKEL (reference sequence). V lost 10 bases and J lost 0, with 25 bases in between. The CDR3 consists of 19 residues. The CDR3 nucleotides read TGTGCCACCTGCCCCCAGTGGACCGGGGGCACCTCTGGGGCCAACGTCCTGACTTTC. This encodes CATCPQWTGGTSGANVLTF.

This clonotype was recorded many times. The chain has TRBV7-8 and TRBJ2-7; D unresolved. V lost 2 bases to trimming and J lost 0 bases, with 11 bases between them. The CDR3 consists of 15 residues. CDR1 and CDR2 (germline): SGHVS, FQNEAQ. The CDR3 region is CASSLPWSSSYEQYF. CDR3 bases: TGTGCCAGCAGCTTACCCTGGTCGAGCTCCTACGAGCAGTACTTC.

This clonotype was recorded at least ten times. The chain employs TRBV6-2 or TRBV6-3 and TRBJ1-5, with TRBD1 as a possible D gene (5 bases). V lost 4 bases to trimming and J lost 6 bases, with 16 bases between them. Germline loops: CDR1 MNHEY, CDR2 SVGEGT. The CDR3 is made up of 15 amino acids. The CDR3 reads CASSSDSGFLQPQHF. As DNA, the CDR3 is TGTGCCAGCAGTTCGGACTCAGGGTTTCTTCAGCCCCAGCATTTT.

This clonotype is labeled as medium-sized (0.01 to 0.1%). The rearrangement uses TRBV4-2 and TRBJ2-1, with 10 bases matching TRBD1. The germline V gene encodes CDR1 LGHNA and CDR2 YNFKEQ. Losses at the gene ends were 3 bases for V and 0 bases for J; bases not matched to a gene: 11. The CDR3 contains 19 residues. The CDR3 here is CASSHGQGVTASSYNEQFF. CDR3 coding DNA: TGTGCCAGCAGCCACGGACAGGGGGTGACCGCCAGCTCCTACAATGAGCAGTTCTTC.

Relative to its sample, this clonotype is medium-sized (0.01 to 0.1%). The chain recombines TRBV7-2 with TRBJ1-1; no firm D call. The CDR3 sequence is 13 residues long. CDR1 is SGHTA and CDR2 is FQGNSA in the germline V gene. The germline V and J ends were trimmed by 3 bases and 1 base, with 6 bases remaining between them. The CDR3: CASSFSWNTEAFF. Written as DNA, the CDR3 is TGTGCCAGCAGCTTTTCGTGGAACACTGAAGCTTTCTTT.